This T cell receptor beta chain was obtained from a study of beta chain features in type 1 diabetes. Sorting with CD45RO/CCR7/CD25/CD127/CD95/CD27 yielded naive, central memory, regulatory and stem-like memory CD4+ cells. Study-level results: It was among patients, rather than healthy donors, that naive, central memory and Treg TCRB repertoires appeared more similar. There were fewer insertions and more deletions at the VDJ junctions of type 1 diabetes patients.

The authors reverse transcribed all of the isolated RNA, so sequencing captured expressed TCRB transcripts. Profiling relied on immunoSEQ multiplex PCR, and the TCRdb table lists in-frame clones only, not all of them. The table has hundreds of thousands of clones, around 15% seen once; the top ten hold about 0.086%. Regarding this clone: What it recognizes is unknown.

CDR1 and CDR2 from the germline V gene are LNHDA and SQIVND (reference sequence). The CDR3 sequence is 15 residues long. Trimming pared 3 bases from V and 5 bases from J, leaving 16 bases between. The sample taken for sequencing was naive CD4+ T cells from blood. The J gene is TRBJ2-5, the V gene TRBV19; the D is unclear. The sequence came from a man aged 18 to 29 in good health. As DNA, the CDR3 is TGTGCCAGTAGTATTGGGTCAGCCCTTGTGGAGACCCAGTACTTC. It specifies CASSIGSALVETQYF.